This note documents a single T cell receptor beta chain sequence. The sample is drawn from a study of blood T cell repertoires in COVID-19. Overall study context: Samples came from the United States, Italy and Spain, spanning acute and convalescent COVID-19. T cells, B-cell-depleted T cells, or PBMCs supplied cDNA or gDNA.

CDR1 is SGHVS and CDR2 is FQNEAQ in the germline V gene. V was pared by 0 bases and J by 2 bases, with 2 bases of the junction left unmatched. The CDR3 covers 15 residues. How the authors handled the data: Using reference gene primer amplification, nucleated cell counts were estimated. Here immunoSEQ multiplex PCR was the method, and the copy in TCRdb shows in-frame clones only, minus some. For V, J and clone size, that table is used; D and trimming come from the DNA. The sample yields some 160,000 clones, 88% seen once. The genes are TRBV7-8 and TRBJ1-2; 8 positions agree with TRBD1. The clonotype comes from a man between 45 and 60 years old who had recovered from COVID-19. Sequences were obtained from peripheral blood. CDR3 region: CASSLATGGNYGYTF. DNA of the CDR3: TGTGCCAGCAGCTTAGCCACAGGGGGAAACTATGGCTACACCTTC. Using reference TRBV7-8 and TRBJ1-2 for the parts outside the CDR3, the full variable domain is GAGVSQSPRYKVAKRGQDVALRCDPISGHVSLFWYQQALGQGPEFLTYFQNEAQLDKSGLPSDRFFAERPEGSVSTLKIQRTQQEDSAVYLCASSLATGGNYGYTFGSGTRLTVV.